The clone carrying this T cell receptor beta chain came up a few times. Antigen unknown. Germline V gene lookup returns CDR1 SGHDT and CDR2 YYEEEE. The CDR3 spans 16 residues. Trimming at V came to 4 bases and at J to 3 bases, leaving 9 bases not matched to a gene. The record originates from a study of blood T cells in healthy people across ages. Looking at the study overall: About one barcoded beta molecule per two T cells was captured by template switching.

Study results and limitations: A strong correlation between TCR beta diversity and naive T cell percentage was seen. Underestimates were what the diversity estimates from one million T cells were considered to be.

Primed by a sample-barcoded 5' primer and a J-beta primer mix, a second PCR proceeded for roughly 6 to 12 cycles. MiXCR, run by TCRdb on the 5' RACE reads, gives a single entry per CDR3 protein. The table shows 1.5 million to 2 million distinct CDR3 sequences, with roughly 30% occurring only once. This sequence originates from a woman aged 25 to 45 in good health. Sequenced input: blood. J is TRBJ2-1 and V is TRBV5-6; 8 bases match TRBD2. The CDR3 nucleotides are TGTGCCAGCAGCACAGCGGGCGGGAGGAGCTACAATGAGCAGTTCTTC. Its translation: CASSTAGGRSYNEQFF.